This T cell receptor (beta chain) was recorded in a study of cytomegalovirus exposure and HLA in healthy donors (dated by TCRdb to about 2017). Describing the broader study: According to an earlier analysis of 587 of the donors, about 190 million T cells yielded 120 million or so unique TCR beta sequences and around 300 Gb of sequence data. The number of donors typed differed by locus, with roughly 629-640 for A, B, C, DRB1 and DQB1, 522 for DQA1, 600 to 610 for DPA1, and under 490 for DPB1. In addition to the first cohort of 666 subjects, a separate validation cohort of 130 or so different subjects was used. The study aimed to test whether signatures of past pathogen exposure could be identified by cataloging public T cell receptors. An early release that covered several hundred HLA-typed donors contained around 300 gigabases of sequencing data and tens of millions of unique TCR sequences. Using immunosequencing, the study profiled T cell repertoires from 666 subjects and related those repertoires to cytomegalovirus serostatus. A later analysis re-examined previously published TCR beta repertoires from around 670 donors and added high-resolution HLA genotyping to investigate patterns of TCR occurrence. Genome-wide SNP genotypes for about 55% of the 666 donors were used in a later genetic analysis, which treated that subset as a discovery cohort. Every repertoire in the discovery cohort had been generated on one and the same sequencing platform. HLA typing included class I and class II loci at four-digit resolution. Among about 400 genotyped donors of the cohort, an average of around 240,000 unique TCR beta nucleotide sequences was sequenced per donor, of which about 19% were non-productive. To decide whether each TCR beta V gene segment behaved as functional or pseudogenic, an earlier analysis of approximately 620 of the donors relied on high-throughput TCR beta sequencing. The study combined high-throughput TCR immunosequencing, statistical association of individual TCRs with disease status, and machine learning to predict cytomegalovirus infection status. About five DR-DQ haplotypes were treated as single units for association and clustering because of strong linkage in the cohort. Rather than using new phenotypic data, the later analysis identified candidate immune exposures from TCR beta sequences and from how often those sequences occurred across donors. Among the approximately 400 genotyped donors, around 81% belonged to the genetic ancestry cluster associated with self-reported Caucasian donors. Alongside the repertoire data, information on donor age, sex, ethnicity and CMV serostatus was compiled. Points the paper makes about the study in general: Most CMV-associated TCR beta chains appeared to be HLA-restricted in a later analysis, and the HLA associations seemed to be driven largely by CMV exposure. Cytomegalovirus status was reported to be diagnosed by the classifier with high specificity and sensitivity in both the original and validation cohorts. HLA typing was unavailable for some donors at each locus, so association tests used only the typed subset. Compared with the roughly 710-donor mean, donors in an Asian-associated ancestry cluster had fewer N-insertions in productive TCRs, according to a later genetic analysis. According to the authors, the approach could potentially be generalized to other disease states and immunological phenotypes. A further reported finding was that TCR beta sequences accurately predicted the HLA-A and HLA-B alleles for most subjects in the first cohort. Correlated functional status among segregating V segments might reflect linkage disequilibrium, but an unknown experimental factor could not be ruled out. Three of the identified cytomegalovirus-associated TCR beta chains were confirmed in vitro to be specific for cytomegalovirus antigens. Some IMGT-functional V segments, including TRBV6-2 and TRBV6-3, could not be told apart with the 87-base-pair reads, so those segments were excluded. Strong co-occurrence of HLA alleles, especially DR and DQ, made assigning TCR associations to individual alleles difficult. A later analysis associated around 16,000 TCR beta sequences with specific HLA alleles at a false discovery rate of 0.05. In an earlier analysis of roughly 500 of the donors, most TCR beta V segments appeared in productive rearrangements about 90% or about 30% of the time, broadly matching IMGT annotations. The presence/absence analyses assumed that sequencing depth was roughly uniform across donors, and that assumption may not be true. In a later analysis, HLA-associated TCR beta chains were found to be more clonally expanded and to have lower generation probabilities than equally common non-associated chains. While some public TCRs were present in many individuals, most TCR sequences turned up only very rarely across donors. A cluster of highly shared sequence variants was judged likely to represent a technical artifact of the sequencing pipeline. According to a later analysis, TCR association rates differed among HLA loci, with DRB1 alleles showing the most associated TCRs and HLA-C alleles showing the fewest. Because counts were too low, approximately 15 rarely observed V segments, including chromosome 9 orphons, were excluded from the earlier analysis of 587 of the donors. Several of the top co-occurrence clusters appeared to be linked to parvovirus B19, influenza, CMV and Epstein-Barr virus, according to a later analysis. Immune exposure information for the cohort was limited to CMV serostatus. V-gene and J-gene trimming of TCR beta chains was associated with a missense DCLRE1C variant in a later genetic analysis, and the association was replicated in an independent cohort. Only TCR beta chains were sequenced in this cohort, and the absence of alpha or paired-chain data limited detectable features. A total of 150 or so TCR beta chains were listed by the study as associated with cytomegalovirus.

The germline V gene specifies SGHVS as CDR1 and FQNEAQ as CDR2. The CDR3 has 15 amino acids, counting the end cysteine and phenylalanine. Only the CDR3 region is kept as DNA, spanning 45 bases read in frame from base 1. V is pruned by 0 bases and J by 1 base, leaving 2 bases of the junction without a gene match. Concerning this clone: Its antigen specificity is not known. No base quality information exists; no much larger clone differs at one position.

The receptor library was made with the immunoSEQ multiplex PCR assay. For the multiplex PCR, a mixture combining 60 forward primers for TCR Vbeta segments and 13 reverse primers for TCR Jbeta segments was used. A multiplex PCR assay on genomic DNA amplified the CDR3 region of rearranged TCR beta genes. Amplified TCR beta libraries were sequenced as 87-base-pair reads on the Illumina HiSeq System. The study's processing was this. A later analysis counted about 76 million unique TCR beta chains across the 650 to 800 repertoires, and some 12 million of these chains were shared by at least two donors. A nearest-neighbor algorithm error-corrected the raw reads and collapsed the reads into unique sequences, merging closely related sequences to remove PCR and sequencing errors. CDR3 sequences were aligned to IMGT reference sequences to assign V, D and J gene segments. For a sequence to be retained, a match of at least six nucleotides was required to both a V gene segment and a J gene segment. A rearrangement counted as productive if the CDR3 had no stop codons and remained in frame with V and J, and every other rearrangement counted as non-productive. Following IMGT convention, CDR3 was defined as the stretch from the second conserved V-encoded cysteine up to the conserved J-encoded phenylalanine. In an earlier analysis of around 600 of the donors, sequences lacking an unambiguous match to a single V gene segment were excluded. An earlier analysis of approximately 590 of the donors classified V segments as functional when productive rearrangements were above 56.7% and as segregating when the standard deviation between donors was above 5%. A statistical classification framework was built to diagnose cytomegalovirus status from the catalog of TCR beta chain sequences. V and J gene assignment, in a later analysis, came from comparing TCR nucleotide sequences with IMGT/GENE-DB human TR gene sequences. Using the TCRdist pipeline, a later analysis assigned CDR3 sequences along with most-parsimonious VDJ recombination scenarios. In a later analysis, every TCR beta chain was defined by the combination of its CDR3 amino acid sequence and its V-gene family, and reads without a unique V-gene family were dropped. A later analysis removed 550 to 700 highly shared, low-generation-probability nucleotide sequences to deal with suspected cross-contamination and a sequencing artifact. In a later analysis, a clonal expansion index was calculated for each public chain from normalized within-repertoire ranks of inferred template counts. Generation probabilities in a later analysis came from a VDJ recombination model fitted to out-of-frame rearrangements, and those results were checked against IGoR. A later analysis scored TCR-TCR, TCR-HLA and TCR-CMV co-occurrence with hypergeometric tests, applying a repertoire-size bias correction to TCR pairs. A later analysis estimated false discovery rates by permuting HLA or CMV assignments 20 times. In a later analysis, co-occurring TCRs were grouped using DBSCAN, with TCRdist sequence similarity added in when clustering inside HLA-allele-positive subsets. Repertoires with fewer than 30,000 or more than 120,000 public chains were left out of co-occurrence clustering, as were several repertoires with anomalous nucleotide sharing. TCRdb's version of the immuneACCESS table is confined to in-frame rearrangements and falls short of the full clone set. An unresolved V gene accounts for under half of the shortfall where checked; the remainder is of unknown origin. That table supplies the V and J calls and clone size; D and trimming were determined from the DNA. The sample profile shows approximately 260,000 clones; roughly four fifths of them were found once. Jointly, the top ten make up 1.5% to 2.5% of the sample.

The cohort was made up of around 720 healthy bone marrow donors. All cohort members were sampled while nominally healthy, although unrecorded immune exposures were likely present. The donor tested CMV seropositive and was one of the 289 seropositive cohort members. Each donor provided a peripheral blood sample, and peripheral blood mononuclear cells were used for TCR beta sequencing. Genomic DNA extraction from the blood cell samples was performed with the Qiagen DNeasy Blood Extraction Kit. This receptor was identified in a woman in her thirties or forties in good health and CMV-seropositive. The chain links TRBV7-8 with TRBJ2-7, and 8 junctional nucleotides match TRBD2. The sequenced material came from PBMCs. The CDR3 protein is CASSLAVAGSYEQYF. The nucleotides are TGTGCCAGCAGCTTAGCGGTAGCGGGGTCCTACGAGCAGTACTTC. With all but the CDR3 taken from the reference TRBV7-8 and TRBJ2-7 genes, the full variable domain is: GAGVSQSPRYKVAKRGQDVALRCDPISGHVSLFWYQQALGQGPEFLTYFQNEAQLDKSGLPSDRFFAERPEGSVSTLKIQRTQQEDSAVYLCASSLAVAGSYEQYFGPGTRLTVT.